This T cell receptor (beta chain) comes out of a study of T cell repertoires in cytomegalovirus infection. Study in general: CMV infection together with matching HLA type was indicated by public TCR beta signatures. Study findings and constraints: Cumulative public TCR beta family frequency identified CMV carriers with the relevant HLA. HLA-C-restricted CMV clonotypes gave the most frequent clonotype in two of eight donors.

TCRdb re-derived calls from the reads in MiXCR, one entry per CDR3 protein. The sample has 400,000 to 550,000 distinct CDR3 sequences; roughly 12% are singletons. The CDR3 is 18 residues long. The germline V gene encodes CDR1 SNHLY and CDR2 FYNNEI. V lost 3 bases, J lost 0 bases, and 11 bases stayed unmatched. The table lists this clonotype with many counts. No antigen is known for it. This chain joins TRBV2 and TRBJ1-5, with 7 bases matching TRBD1. The origin of this receptor is a human donor in good health (CMV status not recorded). Some clones in this sample may be carry-over from other donors' samples. Input material: PBMCs. The CDR3 spells CASSDRGRGGNSNQPQHF. CDR3 nucleotides: TGTGCCAGCAGTGATAGGGGCAGGGGGGGCAATAGCAATCAGCCCCAGCATTTT. Using reference TRBV2 and TRBJ1-5 for the parts outside the CDR3, the full variable domain is EPEVTQTPSHQVTQMGQEVILRCVPISNHLYFYWYRQILGQKVEFLVSFYNNEISEKSEIFDDQFSVERPDGSNFTLKIRSTKLEDSAMYFCASSDRGRGGNSNQPQHFGDGTRLSIL.